Presented here are 18 T cell receptor beta chains from one specimen sequenced in a study of T cells in Graves' hyperthyroidism and ophthalmopathy. Amplification of TCR beta CDR3 regions was performed using RNA transcripts as template. An initial round of RT-PCR targeting the TCR CDR3 relied on the HTBI primer set. One entry per CDR3 protein, called by TCRdb with MiXCR from the multiplex PCR reads. The sample includes fewer than 900,000 distinct CDR3 sequences, roughly 15% seen only once; the top ten take under 10%. The sample taken for sequencing was blood. The source of these receptors is a man between 18 and 29 years old with Graves' hyperthyroidism.

There are a few counts of this clonotype. The rearrangement joins TRBV4-3 to TRBJ2-7; the match to TRBD2 covers 9 bases. Germline V gene data show CDR1 as LGHNA and CDR2 as YSLEER. There are 15 residues in the CDR3. V trimming: 3 bases; J trimming: 5 bases; junction bases outside the gene matches: 8. The CDR3 sequence: CASSQARTSVHEQYF. CDR3 in DNA: TGCGCCAGCAGCCAGGCGAGGACTAGCGTCCACGAGCAGTACTTC.

This clonotype was detected many times. V and J are TRBV18 and TRBJ1-1; the D gene is possibly TRBD1 (5 bases). Germline-derived CDR1 and CDR2 are KGHSH and LQKENI. CDR3 length: 17 residues. The ends were cut back, 1 base at V and 1 base at J, with 16 bases in the middle. The CDR3 DNA sequence: TGTGCCAGCTCACCACAAATACTACAGGAGAAGAACACTGAAGCTTTCTTT. It codes for CASSPQILQEKNTEAFF. Filled out from reference TRBV18 and TRBJ1-1, the complete variable domain reads NAGVMQNPRHLVRRRGQEARLRCSPMKGHSHVYWYRQLPEEGLKFMVYLQKENIIDESGMPKERFSAEFPKEGPSILRIQQVVRGDSAAYFCASSPQILQEKNTEAFFGQGTRLTVV.

There are a few counts of this clonotype. The rearrangement links TRBV28 to TRBJ2-3, with D tentatively TRBD2 (6 bases). This CDR3 spans 13 amino acids. The ends were cut back, 2 bases at V and 4 bases at J, with 7 bases in the middle. Per germline, CDR1 MDHEN and CDR2 SYDVKM. CDR3 protein: CASSLREPDTQYF. The CDR3 DNA reads TGTGCCAGCAGTTTACGGGAGCCAGATACGCAGTATTTT.

This clonotype occurred many times. The chain's CDR3 is CASTPLGGVGTDTQYF. CDR3 in DNA: TGTGCCAGCACCCCCCTTGGCGGGGTGGGAACAGATACGCAGTATTTT. The V and J genes are TRBV11-2 and TRBJ2-3, with D perhaps TRBD2 (6 bases). Germline assignment: CDR1 SGHAT and CDR2 FQNNGV. The V end was cut by 7 bases, the J end by 3 bases, with 20 bases between. The CDR3 sequence is 16 residues long.

This clonotype was picked up a small number of times. The chain joins TRBV20-1 to TRBJ2-1, with 8 bases aligning to TRBD2. The V gene end was trimmed by 6 bases and the J gene end by 7 bases; junction bases not matched to a gene: 14. The CDR3 loop spans 15 amino acids. CDR1 is DFQATT, CDR2 SNEGSKA, per germline (reference sequence). This CDR3 is CSAPAGIAGSNEQFF. DNA of the CDR3: TGCAGTGCCCCAGCCGGGATAGCGGGAAGTAATGAGCAGTTCTTC.

This clonotype has only one observation. This chain connects TRBV2 to TRBJ1-5, with 10 bases matching TRBD1. The CDR3 is 16 amino acids. Germline CDR1 and CDR2: SNHLY and FYNNEI. J gave up 12 bases and V 5 bases, and 16 bases lay outside the gene matches. The CDR3 here is CASSLYRDRGQGLQHF. CDR3 sequence (DNA): TGTGCCAGCAGTTTATATAGAGACAGGGGGCAGGGGCTCCAGCATTTT.

This clonotype was counted a few times. V gene TRBV4-1 combines with J gene TRBJ2-7, with unresolved D. V was clipped by 4 bases and J by 4 bases, with 11 bases between them. The CDR3 consists of 13 residues. Germline lookup yields CDR1 MGHRA and CDR2 YSYEKL. Written as DNA, the CDR3 is TGCGCCAGCAGCCCGATGAACGGGTACGAGCAGTACTTC. This codes for CASSPMNGYEQYF.

This clonotype came up many times. The J gene is TRBJ2-1, the V gene TRBV12-3 or TRBV12-4; D is undetermined. The length of the CDR3 is 14 residues. V was trimmed by 1 base and J by 6 bases, leaving 10 bases between them. In nucleotides, the CDR3 is TGTGCCAGCAGTTTAGGAGAGGTGCGCAATGAGCAGTTCTTC. This encodes CASSLGEVRNEQFF.

This clonotype has only a few counts. V is TRBV19 and J is TRBJ1-1; TRBD1 is a possible D gene (6 bases). Germline loops: CDR1 LNHDA, CDR2 SQIVND (reference sequence). V lost 1 base and J 5 bases, leaving 14 bases between the germline ends. The CDR3 consists of 15 residues. This chain's CDR3 is CASSIAPQGRTEAFF. CDR3 DNA sequence: TGTGCCAGTAGTATAGCACCCCAGGGGCGGACTGAAGCTTTCTTT.

The rearrangement joins TRBV2 to TRBJ1-5; TRBD1 matches at 7 bases. The CDR3 length is 15 residues. CDR1 and CDR2 from the germline V gene are SNHLY and FYNNEI. The trim removed 6 bases at V and 11 bases at J, leaving 16 bases unmatched. CDR3 bases: TGTGCCAGCAGGGAACAGGGGACAAATTTTTGGACCCAGCATTTT. This codes for CASREQGTNFWTQHF.

This clonotype was counted only a few times. V and J are TRBV30 and TRBJ1-4; TRBD1 matches at 11 bases. Germline CDR1 and CDR2: GTSNPN and SVGIG (reference sequence). V lost 8 bases, J lost 0 bases, and 2 bases stayed unmatched. The length of the CDR3 is 14 residues. CDR3 sequence: CAADRGPTNEKLFF. The CDR3 DNA reads as TGTGCCGCGGACAGGGGGCCAACTAATGAAAAACTGTTTTTT.

The chain joins TRBV27 to TRBJ2-1; D perhaps matches TRBD2 (5 bases). Trimming shortened V by 1 base and J by 0 bases, and 10 bases separated the two germline ends. The CDR3 contains 16 residues. Looked up from germline, CDR1 is MNHEY and CDR2 is SMNVEV (reference sequence). The CDR3 sequence is CASSLFGGLSYNEQFF. CDR3 DNA sequence: TGTGCCAGCAGTTTATTCGGCGGGCTCTCCTACAATGAGCAGTTCTTC.

Remarks on this clonotype: One end of the junction is discordant with germline, which a read error may explain. The V call is TRBV15, the J call TRBJ2-5, with a tentative D call TRBD1 (6 bases). Looked up from germline, CDR1 is LNHNV and CDR2 is YYDKDF (reference sequence). This CDR3 has 11 amino acids. This chain's CDR3 is CATSRDRTVNF. CDR3 in DNA: TGTGCCACCAGCAGAGATCGGACAGTCAACTTC.

This clonotype has just a few counts. This chain connects TRBV7-2 to TRBJ2-6, with D perhaps being TRBD1 or TRBD2 (6 bases each). The CDR3 runs to 20 residues. Germline values: CDR1 SGHTA, CDR2 FQGNSA. With 4 bases removed from V and 3 bases from J, the gap between germline ends came to 25 bases. The CDR3 region is CASSSPRANPGAVGANVLTF. For the CDR3, the DNA is TGTGCCAGCAGCTCCCCGAGGGCCAACCCGGGGGCGGTTGGGGCCAACGTCCTGACTTTC.

About this clonotype itself: Without the conserved terminal phenylalanine or tryptophan, this CDR3 likely stems from a read error. The chain uses TRBV7-2 and TRBJ1-6, with no clear D. Trimming shortened V by 5 bases and J by 9 bases, and 11 bases separated the two germline ends. The CDR3 runs to 13 residues. The germline V gene has CDR1 SGHTA and CDR2 FQGNSA. The DNA for the CDR3 is TGTGCCAGCAGCCCCCGGGCAGGTTCACCCCTCCACCTT. It translates to CASSPRAGSPLHL.

This clonotype was counted ten times or more. The genes are TRBV12-3 or TRBV12-4 and TRBJ2-1, with 12 bases fitting TRBD2. This CDR3 is 17 amino acids long. With V trimmed by 4 bases and J by 5 bases, 9 bases remained unmatched. The CDR3 region has the DNA TGTGCCAGCAGTTACCCTGGGCGGACTAGCGGGGACAATGAGCAGTTCTTC. It translates to CASSYPGRTSGDNEQFF.

This clonotype was detected ten times or more. CDR3 in amino acids: CASSVGQSNEQYF. As DNA, the CDR3 is TGTGCCAGCAGCGTCGGACAGAGCAACGAGCAGTACTTC. This chain uses TRBV11-2 with TRBJ2-7, with D perhaps TRBD1 (6 bases). V was cut by 5 bases and J by 5 bases, with 13 bases left in between. Germline loops: CDR1 SGHAT, CDR2 FQNNGV. CDR3 length equals 13 residues.

Notes on this clonotype: Germline is not matched at one junction end, which may reflect a read error. V usage is TRBV12-3 or TRBV12-4 and J usage is TRBJ2-1; 10 bases line up with TRBD2. This CDR3 has 15 amino acids. In DNA, the CDR3 is TGTGCCAGCAGCCCCACTAGCGGGGCTTACAGTGAGCAGTTCTTC. Translating it yields CASSPTSGAYSEQFF.